The clone carrying this T cell receptor beta chain was counted at least ten times. Antigen: not known. The CDR3 end is not reached by the read, which stops 3 residues before it; the germline J gene fills it in. Trimming at V came to 5 bases and at J to 7 bases, leaving 7 bases not matched to a gene. The CDR3 length is 14 residues. Per the germline V gene, CDR1 is SGHTA and CDR2 is FQGTGA. Assay used: immunoSEQ multiplex PCR; TCRdb lists only in-frame clones, some missing. Altogether under 20,000 clones were found in the sample, and no singletons occur. The data stem from a study of T cell clonality in common variable immunodeficiency. The study, taken as a whole, reports: Fewer deletions and N-nucleotide insertions were reportedly seen in common variable immunodeficiency TCR beta sequences. Fewer TCRbeta clones were shared among CVID subjects than controls. Compared with healthy controls, CVID subjects showed increased TCRbeta clonality, mostly in about a third.

The genes are TRBV7-3 and TRBJ2-2, with 7 positions matching TRBD1. This sequence was found in a human donor with common variable immunodeficiency. Input material: peripheral blood mononuclear cells. The part of the CDR3 DNA that was read is TGTGCCAGCAGCACTAGGGGGCGAATCGGGGAG. Amino acids: CASSTRGRIGE. The whole CDR3 reads CASSTRGRIGELFF.